Shown below are 9 T cell receptor beta chains from a single sample sequenced in a study of Ad26.COV2.S vaccination and SARS-CoV-2 variants. TCRdb's copy holds only in-frame clones and misses some; the assay was immunoSEQ multiplex PCR. The profile covers 440,000 or so clones, with 70% to 90% appearing a single time and approximately 1.7% taken by the ten largest. Treatment: roughly 20 received Ad26.COV2.S at low or high dose, single or two shots; about 5 received placebo; per-sample allocation not given. Following the first vaccine or placebo injection, samples were taken on day 63. The sample was peripheral blood, taken in a trial of Ad26.COV2.S vaccine versus placebo. These TCRs come from a person aged 18-60 years who received the Ad26.COV2.S COVID-19 vaccine or a placebo.

The table lists this clone with a count of one. This rearrangement joins TRBV7-9 to TRBJ2-1, with 7 positions matching TRBD1. The CDR3 contains 15 residues. In germline, CDR1 is SEHNR, CDR2 FQNEAQ (reference sequence). V lost 5 bases to trimming and J lost 3 bases; unmatched junction nucleotides: 7. CDR3 loop: CASSPAGTDYNEQFF. The CDR3 coding sequence is TGTGCCAGCAGCCCGGCCGGGACAGACTACAATGAGCAGTTCTTC.

The J gene is TRBJ1-1, the V gene TRBV30; perhaps TRBD1 as D (6 bases). The CDR3 totals 15 residues. Germline V gene sequence: CDR1 GTSNPN, CDR2 SVGIG (reference sequence). The V gene lost 3 bases and the J gene lost 0 bases, with 14 bases spanning the gap. The DNA for the CDR3 is TGTGCCTGGAGCAGGGGAGGGAGAATGAACACTGAAGCTTTCTTT. This codes for CAWSRGGRMNTEAFF. The variable domain in full, completed from reference TRBV30 and TRBJ1-1, reads SQTIHQWPATLVQPVGSPLSLECTVEGTSNPNLYWYRQAAGRGLQLLFYSVGIGQISSEVPQNLSASRPQDRQFILSSKKLLLSDSGFYLCAWSRGGRMNTEAFFGQGTRLTVV.

The gene calls are TRBV14 and TRBJ2-1; 8 positions agree with TRBD2. The CDR3 length is 14 residues. Germline V lookup: CDR1 SGHDN, CDR2 FVKESK. V gave up 4 bases and J gave up 5 bases; unmatched junction bases: 4. CDR3 sequence reads: CASSPTSVHNEQFF. CDR3 DNA: TGTGCCAGCAGCCCGACTAGCGTACACAATGAGCAGTTCTTC.

This chain links TRBV21-1 with TRBJ1-6; the D call in the table, TRBD1, was not verified against the DNA. TRBV21-1 is assigned pseudogene status. This CDR3 is 16 amino acids long. CDR3 sequence (DNA): TGTGCCAGCAGCATAAGAGGGGACATCTATAATTCACCCCTCCACTTT. It codes for CASSIRGDIYNSPLHF.

The chain employs TRBV21-1 and TRBJ2-7; the D call TRBD2 from the table was never checked on the DNA. TRBV21-1 is given as a pseudogene. The CDR3 contains 14 residues. The DNA of the CDR3 is TGTGCCAGCAGCAAAGTGTCTGGGAGCTACGAGCAGTACTTC. Translation gives CASSKVSGSYEQYF.

The gene calls are TRBV9 and TRBJ1-4, with 7 nucleotides matching TRBD1. Germline trimming cut 7 bases from V and 6 bases from J; bases unmatched to any gene: 12. CDR3 length equals 15 residues. CDR1 SGDLS and CDR2 YYNGEE come from the germline V gene. CDR3 loop: CASDPQGTGDEKLFF. The CDR3 region has the DNA TGTGCCAGCGACCCCCAAGGAACAGGGGATGAAAAACTGTTTTTT.

This clone was detected once. This sequence joins TRBV11-1 and TRBJ2-7; TRBD1 matches at 8 bases. Germline assignment: CDR1 SGHAT and CDR2 FQDESV (reference sequence). The length of the CDR3 is 15 residues. After removal of 3 bases from V and 4 bases from J, the junction contained 8 bases not matched to a gene. The CDR3 nucleotides are TGTGCCAGCAGCTTGCTCCGGACAGGGCAATACGAGCAGTACTTC. Amino acids: CASSLLRTGQYEQYF.

This chain links TRBV28 with TRBJ2-7; no definite D call. Per germline, CDR1 MDHEN and CDR2 SYDVKM. The V gene lost 9 bases and the J gene lost 2 bases, with 11 bases spanning the gap. The CDR3 has 12 amino acids. The DNA for the CDR3 is TGTGCCAGTGCGACTGGGCCCTACGAGCAGTACTTC. Its translation: CASATGPYEQYF.

This clone was counted a few times. V gene TRBV5-1 combines with J gene TRBJ2-5; maybe TRBD1 (5 bases). The CDR3 runs 14 residues. V was cut by 1 base and J by 1 base, with 8 bases left in between. Looked up from germline, CDR1 is SGHRS and CDR2 is YFSETQ. The CDR3 spells CASSLFRGQETQYF. As DNA, the CDR3 is TGCGCCAGCAGCTTGTTTAGGGGCCAAGAGACCCAGTACTTC.